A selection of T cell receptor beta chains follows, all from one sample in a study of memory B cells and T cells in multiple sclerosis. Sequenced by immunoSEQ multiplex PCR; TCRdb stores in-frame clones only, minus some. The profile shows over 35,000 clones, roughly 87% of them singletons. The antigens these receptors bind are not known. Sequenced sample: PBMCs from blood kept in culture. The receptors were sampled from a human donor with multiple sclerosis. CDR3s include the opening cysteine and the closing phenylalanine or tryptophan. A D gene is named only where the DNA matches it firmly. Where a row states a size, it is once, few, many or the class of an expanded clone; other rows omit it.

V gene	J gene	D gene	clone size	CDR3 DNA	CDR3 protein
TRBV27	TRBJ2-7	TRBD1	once	TGTGCCAGCAGTCTTGACAGGGCCAACTACGAGCAGTACTTC	CASSLDRANYEQYF
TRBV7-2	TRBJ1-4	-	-	TGTGCCAGCAGCCGATCGACAGGCTATAATGAAAAACTGTTTTTT	CASSRSTGYNEKLFF
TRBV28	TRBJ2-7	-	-	TGTGCCAGCAGTTTAAGGTCCGGGTTCAAGCAGCACTTC	CASSLRSGFKQHF
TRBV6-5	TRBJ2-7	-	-	TGTGCCAGCAGTTACACCAGGGTCCACGAGCAGTACTTC	CASSYTRVHEQYF
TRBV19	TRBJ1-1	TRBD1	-	TGTGCCAGTAGTATAGTTCCGGGACAGGGGATTGAAGCTTTCTTT	CASSIVPGQGIEAFF
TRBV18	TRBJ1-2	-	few	TGTGCCAGCTCACCAAACCCGGCCGGGAGTGCTGGCTACACCTTC	CASSPNPAGSAGYTF
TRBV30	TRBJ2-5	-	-	TGTGCCTGGAGCTCCCCCCAAGAGACCCAGTACTTC	CAWSSPQETQYF
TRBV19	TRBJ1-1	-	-	TGTGCCAGTAGAGGGGCTATGAACACTGAAGCTTTCTTT	CASRGAMNTEAFF
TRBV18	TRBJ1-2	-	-	TGTGCCAGCTCACTACGACGGGACGACAAAGATGGCTACACCTTC	CASSLRRDDKDGYTF
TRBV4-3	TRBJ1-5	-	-	TGCGCCAGCCCCCGGCAGGGGAATGGCAATCAGCCCCAGCATTTT	CASPRQGNGNQPQHF
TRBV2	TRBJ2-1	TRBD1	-	TGTGCCAGCAGAACCGGGACAGGTTTCAATGAGCAGTTCTTC	CASRTGTGFNEQFF
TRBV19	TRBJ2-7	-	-	TGTGCCAGTAGCCTTCGGACATCACGGCACGAGCAGTACTTC	CASSLRTSRHEQYF
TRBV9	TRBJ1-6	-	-	TGTGCCAGCAGCGCGTCCGGGACGGGAAATTCACCCCTCCACTTT	CASSASGTGNSPLHF
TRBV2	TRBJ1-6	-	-	TGTGCCAGCAGTGAAGCGGTCGCCAACAGGGATAATTCACCCCTCCACTTT	CASSEAVANRDNSPLHF
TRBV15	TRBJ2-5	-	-	TGTGCCACCAGCAGAGATCTAGTCGGGGCGCCAGAGACCCAGTACTTC	CATSRDLVGAPETQYF
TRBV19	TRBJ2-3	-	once	TGTGCCAGTAGTATAGACCTGCGGGGTAGCACAGATACGCAGTATTTT	CASSIDLRGSTDTQYF
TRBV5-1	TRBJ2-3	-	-	TGCGCCAGCAGCTTGGGGGGCGCAGATACGCAGTATTTT	CASSLGGADTQYF
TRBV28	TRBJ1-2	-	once	TGTGCCAGCAGTTTAGAGTGGGGGAATGGCTACACCTTC	CASSLEWGNGYTF
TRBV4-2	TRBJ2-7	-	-	TGTGCCAGCAGCCAAGTAGGGCCAGGCTCATACGAGCAGTACTTC	CASSQVGPGSYEQYF
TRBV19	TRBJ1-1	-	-	TGTGCCAGTAGGTTTTTGGGGAACACTGAAGCTTTCTTT	CASRFLGNTEAFF
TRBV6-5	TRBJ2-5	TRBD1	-	TGTGCCAGCAGTTACCCCGGGACAGGGGGCCAAGAGACCCAGTACTTC	CASSYPGTGGQETQYF
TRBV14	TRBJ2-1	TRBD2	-	TGTGCCAGCAGCCATGTAACTAGCGGGGGGCTTCTTGAGCAGTTCTTC	CASSHVTSGGLLEQFF
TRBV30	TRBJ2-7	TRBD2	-	TGTGCCTGGAGCGTTGGCGGGGGTCCTTGGGAGCAGTACTTC	CAWSVGGGPWEQYF
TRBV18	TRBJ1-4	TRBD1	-	TGTGCCAGCTCATACACCGGGACAGTAAATGAAAAACTGTTTTTT	CASSYTGTVNEKLFF
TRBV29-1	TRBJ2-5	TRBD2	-	TGCAGCTCAGGACTAGTCGGGGCAGAGACCCAGTACTTC	CSSGLVGAETQYF
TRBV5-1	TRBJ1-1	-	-	TGCGCCAGCAGCTTGGTGGCGGCACGGGGGCCTACTGAAGCTTTCTTT	CASSLVAARGPTEAFF
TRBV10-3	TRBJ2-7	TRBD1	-	TGTGCCATCAGTTTGGGACAGGGGGCATCTTACGAGCAGTACTTC	CAISLGQGASYEQYF